Given below is one T cell receptor (beta chain) in context. At one of its ends the junction is not consistent with the germline gene, which may arise from a read error. Germline V gene data show CDR1 as LNHDA and CDR2 as SQIVND (reference sequence). The CDR3 consists of 11 residues. The libraries were made with immunoSEQ v3.0 at survey level. Data came from immunoSEQ multiplex PCR; TCRdb stores just in-frame clones and leaves some out. The sample lists tens of thousands of clones, more than 65% seen once, with about 5.2% in the top ten. This specimen comes from a study of long-term antiretroviral therapy in people with HIV.

The TCR originated in a woman aged 40 to 50 with HIV. The specimen was unsorted PBMCs, collected 0.5 years after starting antiretroviral therapy. The chain couples TRBV19 to TRBJ1-2; TRBD1 matches 7 bases. For the CDR3, the DNA is TGTGCCAGCAGTAGGACAGGAGCCTACACCTTC. It is translated as CASSRTGAYTF.